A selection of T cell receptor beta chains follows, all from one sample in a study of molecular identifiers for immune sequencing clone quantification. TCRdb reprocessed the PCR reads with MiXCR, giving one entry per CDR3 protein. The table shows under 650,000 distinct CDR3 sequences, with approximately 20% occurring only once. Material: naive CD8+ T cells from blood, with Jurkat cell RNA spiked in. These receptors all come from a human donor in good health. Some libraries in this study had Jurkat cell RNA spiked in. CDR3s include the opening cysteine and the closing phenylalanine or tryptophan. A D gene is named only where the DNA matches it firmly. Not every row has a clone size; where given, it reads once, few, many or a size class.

CDR3aa: CASSTGTGYTEAFF; CDR3nt: TGTGCCAGTAGTACCGGGACAGGCTACACTGAAGCTTTCTTT; abundance: .; j_gene: TRBJ1-1; v_gene: TRBV19; d_gene: TRBD1
CDR3aa: CASTNHSRISYEQYF; CDR3nt: TGTGCCAGCACCAACCATTCCCGTATATCCTACGAGCAGTACTTC; abundance: .; j_gene: TRBJ2-7; v_gene: TRBV11-2; d_gene: .
CDR3aa: CASSQDPPYEQYF; CDR3nt: TGTGCCAGCAGCCAAGATCCCCCCTACGAGCAGTACTTC; abundance: .; j_gene: TRBJ2-7; v_gene: TRBV14; d_gene: .
CDR3aa: CAWSVRAAATPFSYEQYF; CDR3nt: TGTGCCTGGAGTGTTCGTGCAGCGGCCACCCCTTTCTCCTACGAGCAGTACTTC; abundance: many; j_gene: TRBJ2-7; v_gene: TRBV30; d_gene: .
CDR3aa: CASSEIDSDYGYTF; CDR3nt: TGTGCCAGCAGTGAAATAGACAGCGATTATGGCTACACCTTC; abundance: .; j_gene: TRBJ1-2; v_gene: TRBV6-5; d_gene: .
CDR3aa: CASSPPGENQPQHF; CDR3nt: TGTGCCAGCAGCCCACCAGGGGAAAATCAGCCCCAGCATTTT; abundance: many; j_gene: TRBJ1-5; v_gene: TRBV27; d_gene: .
CDR3aa: CATSESGHYYEQYF; CDR3nt: TGTGCCACCAGTGAGTCGGGACACTACTACGAGCAGTACTTC; abundance: many; j_gene: TRBJ2-7; v_gene: TRBV24-1; d_gene: .
CDR3aa: CASSITGHGYTF; CDR3nt: TGTGCCAGTAGTATCACAGGCCATGGCTACACCTTC; abundance: .; j_gene: TRBJ1-2; v_gene: TRBV19; d_gene: .
CDR3aa: CASSVDKGQYEKLFF; CDR3nt: TGTGCCAGCAGCGTAGATAAGGGGCAGTATGAAAAACTGTTTTTT; abundance: few; j_gene: TRBJ1-4; v_gene: TRBV9; d_gene: .
CDR3aa: CASSGYGRQETYNEQFF; CDR3nt: TGTGCCAGCAGCGGGTATGGTCGGCAGGAGACTTACAATGAGCAGTTCTTC; abundance: many; j_gene: TRBJ2-1; v_gene: TRBV5-4; d_gene: .
CDR3aa: CASSSSSGGFSTGELFF; CDR3nt: TGTGCCAGCAGCTCATCTAGCGGGGGATTTAGCACCGGGGAGCTGTTTTTT; abundance: .; j_gene: TRBJ2-2; v_gene: TRBV9; d_gene: TRBD2
CDR3aa: CASSPNWGNEKLFF; CDR3nt: TGCGCCAGCAGCCCTAATTGGGGTAATGAAAAACTGTTTTTT; abundance: many; j_gene: TRBJ1-4; v_gene: TRBV4-3; d_gene: .
CDR3aa: CSARYPGLSEQYF; CDR3nt: TGCAGTGCTAGGTATCCGGGACTTAGCGAGCAGTACTTC; abundance: many; j_gene: TRBJ2-7; v_gene: TRBV20-1; d_gene: .
CDR3aa: CASSLGGVGTDTQYF; CDR3nt: TGTGCCAGCAGCCTTGGAGGGGTTGGGACAGATACGCAGTATTTT; abundance: many; j_gene: TRBJ2-3; v_gene: TRBV7-9; d_gene: .
CDR3aa: CASSLFGTEAFF; CDR3nt: TGTGCCAGCAGCTTGTTCGGGACTGAAGCTTTCTTT; abundance: many; j_gene: TRBJ1-1; v_gene: TRBV12-3/TRBV12-4; d_gene: .
CDR3aa: CASRSRTGRNEKLFF; CDR3nt: TGTGCCAGCAGGTCAAGGACAGGGCGAAATGAAAAACTGTTTTTT; abundance: few; j_gene: TRBJ1-4; v_gene: TRBV5-6; d_gene: TRBD1
CDR3aa: CASSQDRQTSSGKDIQYF; CDR3nt: TGCGCCAGCAGCCAAGATCGGCAGACTAGCTCGGGCAAAGACATTCAGTACTTC; abundance: .; j_gene: TRBJ2-4; v_gene: TRBV4-3; d_gene: TRBD2
CDR3aa: CASRSGVSVNYQPQHF; CDR3nt: TGTGCCAGCAGATCGGGGGTAAGCGTTAACTATCAGCCCCAGCATTTT; abundance: many; j_gene: TRBJ1-5; v_gene: TRBV6-2/TRBV6-3; d_gene: .
CDR3aa: CSARDLGDTQYF; CDR3nt: TGCAGTGCTAGAGATTTGGGAGATACGCAGTATTTT; abundance: many; j_gene: TRBJ2-3; v_gene: TRBV20-1; d_gene: .
CDR3aa: CATSRGDLYSNQPQHF; CDR3nt: TGTGCCACCAGTCGGGGGGACCTCTATAGCAATCAGCCCCAGCATTTT; abundance: many; j_gene: TRBJ1-5; v_gene: TRBV6-2/TRBV6-3; d_gene: .
CDR3aa: CASSVWDVGYGYTF; CDR3nt: TGTGCCAGCAGCGTATGGGACGTAGGGTATGGCTACACCTTC; abundance: few; j_gene: TRBJ1-2; v_gene: TRBV9; d_gene: .
CDR3aa: CASSAGRLETQYF; CDR3nt: TGTGCCAGCAGCGCCGGAAGATTGGAGACCCAGTACTTC; abundance: many; j_gene: TRBJ2-5; v_gene: TRBV9; d_gene: .
CDR3aa: CATRGYNEQFF; CDR3nt: TGTGCCACAAGGGGATACAATGAGCAGTTCTTC; abundance: many; j_gene: TRBJ2-1; v_gene: TRBV11-2; d_gene: .
CDR3aa: CASSTSFRDSPYEQYF; CDR3nt: TGTGCCAGCAGCACCTCCTTCCGGGACAGTCCCTACGAGCAGTACTTC; abundance: few; j_gene: TRBJ2-7; v_gene: TRBV9; d_gene: TRBD1
CDR3aa: CASLGVPSEQFF; CDR3nt: TGTGCCAGTCTGGGGGTCCCGAGTGAGCAGTTCTTC; abundance: few; j_gene: TRBJ2-1; v_gene: TRBV7-8; d_gene: .
CDR3aa: CAARSRREDEQFF; CDR3nt: TGTGCCGCCCGAAGCCGGAGGGAGGATGAGCAGTTCTTC; abundance: .; j_gene: TRBJ2-1; v_gene: TRBV24-1; d_gene: .
CDR3aa: CASSQGRMYEQYF; CDR3nt: TGCGCCAGCAGCCAAGGCAGGATGTACGAGCAGTACTTC; abundance: few; j_gene: TRBJ2-7; v_gene: TRBV4-3; d_gene: .
CDR3aa: CSARDLSGALAGPTYEQYF; CDR3nt: TGCAGTGCTAGAGACCTCTCTGGGGCTCTAGCGGGACCAACCTACGAGCAGTACTTC; abundance: .; j_gene: TRBJ2-7; v_gene: TRBV20-1; d_gene: TRBD2
CDR3aa: CASSQDRVVETEAFF; CDR3nt: TGCGCCAGCAGCCAGGACAGGGTAGTGGAGACTGAAGCTTTCTTT; abundance: few; j_gene: TRBJ1-1; v_gene: TRBV4-3; d_gene: TRBD1
CDR3aa: CASSGDSGTQYF; CDR3nt: TGTGCCAGCAGCGGAGACTCGGGGACCCAGTACTTC; abundance: many; j_gene: TRBJ2-5; v_gene: TRBV11-3; d_gene: .
CDR3aa: CASSQGTSGLTDTQYF; CDR3nt: TGCGCCAGCAGCCAAGGGACTAGCGGACTCACAGATACGCAGTATTTT; abundance: many; j_gene: TRBJ2-3; v_gene: TRBV4-3; d_gene: TRBD2
CDR3aa: CASSPRSVGSYEQYF; CDR3nt: TGTGCCAGCAGCCCCCGTTCTGTTGGCTCCTACGAGCAGTACTTC; abundance: .; j_gene: TRBJ2-7; v_gene: TRBV5-6; d_gene: .